Listed here are 18 T cell receptor beta chains from one sample, sequenced in a study of shared clonotypes between healthy human individuals. The repertoire was sequenced with immunoSEQ multiplex PCR; TCRdb's copy has only in-frame clones and lacks some. The profile shows about 610,000 clones, 95% to 98% of them singletons. Sequencing used naive CD4+ T cells sorted from blood. As to subset: CD45RA+ positively selected. The receptors shown here come from a woman aged 30 to 39 in good health.

The chain uses TRBV7-9 and TRBJ2-7; a weak D match, TRBD2 (6 bases). Trimming removed 5 bases from V and 2 bases from J, with 19 bases in between. Germline CDR1 reads SEHNR; CDR2 reads FQNEAQ (reference sequence). The CDR3 is 16 amino acids. The chain's CDR3 is CASSEGPEGRPYEQYF. As DNA, the CDR3 is TGTGCCAGCAGCGAGGGACCGGAGGGGCGACCCTACGAGCAGTACTTC.

The chain has TRBV11-2 and TRBJ1-5; 7 positions agree with TRBD1. Germline CDR1 is SGHAT and CDR2 is FQNNGV. Trimming cost V 3 bases and J 4 bases; bases outside gene matches: 3. CDR3 length equals 14 residues. The CDR3 sequence is CASSLGTENQPQHF. The CDR3 DNA is TGTGCCAGCAGCTTGGGGACAGAGAATCAGCCCCAGCATTTT.

This chain connects TRBV7-9 to TRBJ1-3; no firm D call. The CDR3 has 14 amino acids. Trimming shortened V by 1 base and J by 4 bases, and 8 bases separated the two germline ends. The V gene's germline CDR1 is SEHNR and CDR2 FQNEAQ (reference sequence). The DNA of the CDR3 is TGTGCCAGCAGCTTAGGTCCCGACGGAAACACCATATATTTT. This codes for CASSLGPDGNTIYF.

This chain connects TRBV27 to TRBJ2-2; 9 nucleotides line up with TRBD1. Germline loops: CDR1 MNHEY, CDR2 SMNVEV (reference sequence). The CDR3 has 20 amino acids. Trimming cost V 6 bases and J 2 bases; bases outside gene matches: 19. The CDR3: CASSSLGLIPTGGNTGELFF. CDR3 nucleotide sequence: TGTGCCAGCAGCTCCTTAGGGCTTATACCGACAGGGGGAAACACCGGGGAGCTGTTTTTT.

The gene calls are TRBV28 and TRBJ1-2, with TRBD1 as a possible D gene (5 bases). The CDR3 covers 14 residues. Germline V gene sequence: CDR1 MDHEN, CDR2 SYDVKM. With 6 bases removed from V and 7 bases from J, the gap between germline ends came to 18 bases. The CDR3 coding sequence is TGTGCCAGCAGCCCAGCCGCAGGGAGCCGTGGCTACACCTTC. This sequence encodes CASSPAAGSRGYTF.

This CDR3 reads CASSFTASEQFF. CDR3 bases: TGTGCCAGCAGTTTTACAGCCAGTGAGCAGTTCTTC. V is TRBV28 and J is TRBJ2-1; unclear D gene. Trimming shortened V by 3 bases and J by 9 bases, and 9 bases separated the two germline ends. The CDR3 totals 12 residues. Germline CDR1 MDHEN, CDR2 SYDVKM.

V and J are TRBV27 and TRBJ2-1; 10 bases align to TRBD1. Per the germline V gene, CDR1 is MNHEY and CDR2 is SMNVEV (reference sequence). Losses at the gene ends were 6 bases for V and 7 bases for J; bases not matched to a gene: 0. The CDR3 loop spans 12 amino acids. The DNA of the CDR3 is TGTGCCAGCAGGGACAGGGGGAATGAGCAGTTCTTC. Its translation is CASRDRGNEQFF.

The V call is TRBV28, the J call TRBJ2-5, with 15 bases identical to TRBD2. The CDR3 is 15 residues long. In germline, CDR1 is MDHEN, CDR2 SYDVKM. The DNA for the CDR3 is TGTGCAACCCGGACTAGCGGGAGGGCCCCGGAGACCCAGTACTTC. It translates to CATRTSGRAPETQYF. Full variable domain (rest looked up from reference TRBV28 and TRBJ2-5): DVKVTQSSRYLVKRTGEKVFLECVQDMDHENMFWYRQDPGLGLRLIYFSYDVKMKEKGDIPEGYSVSREKKERFSLILESASTNQTSMYLCATRTSGRAPETQYFGPGTRLLVL.

This chain uses TRBV28 with TRBJ2-5, with 8 nucleotides matching TRBD1. The J call could be wrong; TRBJ2-7 is a better fit for the DNA end. The CDR3 runs to 14 residues. Looked up from germline, CDR1 is MDHEN and CDR2 is SYDVKM. The CDR3 bases are TGTGCCAGCACTCCCGGGACAGGAGTCGACGAGCAGTACTTC. The encoded protein is CASTPGTGVDEQYF.

This clone was seen just once. The genes are TRBV28 and TRBJ1-6; a possible D gene is TRBD1 (5 bases). The CDR3 contains 16 residues. The ends were cut back, 6 bases at V and 7 bases at J, with 19 bases in the middle. Germline-derived CDR1 and CDR2 are MDHEN and SYDVKM. The chain's CDR3 is CASSLTGGWTNSPLHF. The CDR3 DNA is TGTGCCAGCAGCCTCACAGGTGGATGGACCAATTCACCCCTCCACTTT. The full variable domain, with the rest looked up from reference TRBV28 and TRBJ1-6, is DVKVTQSSRYLVKRTGEKVFLECVQDMDHENMFWYRQDPGLGLRLIYFSYDVKMKEKGDIPEGYSVSREKKERFSLILESASTNQTSMYLCASSLTGGWTNSPLHFGNGTRLTVT.

The chain recombines TRBV4-1 with TRBJ2-7; no clear D gene. CDR3 length equals 15 residues. V was pared by 2 bases and J by 4 bases, with 15 bases between. Germline CDR1 reads MGHRA; CDR2 reads YSYEKL. The CDR3: CASSQPGLGPYEQYF. CDR3 coding DNA: TGCGCCAGCAGCCAACCGGGCCTTGGACCGTACGAGCAGTACTTC.

The chain combines TRBV5-4 with TRBJ2-2, with D maybe TRBD2 (6 bases). Germline values: CDR1 SGHNT, CDR2 YYREEE (reference sequence). V lost 1 base and J lost 3, with 13 bases in between. The CDR3 consists of 16 residues. CDR3 residues: CASSLLFSGDTGELFF. The CDR3 coding sequence is TGTGCCAGCAGCTTGTTGTTTAGCGGCGACACCGGGGAGCTGTTTTTT.

The chain has TRBV10-3 and TRBJ2-1, with 7 nucleotides matching TRBD1. The trim removed 2 bases at V and 9 bases at J, leaving 4 bases unmatched. The germline V gene has CDR1 ENHRY and CDR2 SYGVKD. The CDR3 loop spans 13 amino acids. CDR3 sequence: CAISEDRVGEQFF. The CDR3 bases are TGTGCCATCAGTGAGGACAGGGTGGGTGAGCAGTTCTTC.

J is TRBJ2-3 and V is TRBV5-4; TRBD2 agrees at 15 bases. V lost 4 bases, J lost 3 bases, and 3 bases stayed unmatched. The CDR3 length is 16 residues. Germline CDR1 is SGHNT and CDR2 is YYREEE (reference sequence). This CDR3 is CASSTGLAGGTDTQYF. In DNA form, the CDR3 reads TGTGCCAGCAGCACGGGACTAGCGGGAGGAACAGATACGCAGTATTTT.

V gene TRBV6-5 combines with J gene TRBJ1-5, with 7 positions matching TRBD1. This CDR3 spans 14 amino acids. Unmatched junction bases numbered 3, after V lost 4 bases and J lost 3 bases. Germline V gene sequence: CDR1 MNHEY, CDR2 SVGAGI. The CDR3 spells CASSLGQPNQPQHF. For the CDR3, the DNA is TGTGCCAGCAGTTTGGGACAGCCCAATCAGCCCCAGCATTTT.

V and J are TRBV30 and TRBJ1-2; TRBD1 agrees at 8 bases. Trimming cost V 2 bases and J 8 bases; bases outside gene matches: 10. The CDR3 extends over 14 amino acids. Germline V gene lookup returns CDR1 GTSNPN and CDR2 SVGIG (reference sequence). CDR3 DNA: TGTGCCTGGAGTTACGGACAGGGAATTCGCGGCTACACCTTC. Its protein product is CAWSYGQGIRGYTF.

The V and J genes are TRBV6-1 and TRBJ2-7; D gene ambiguous. The CDR3 runs 11 residues. The germline V gene has CDR1 MNHNS and CDR2 SASEGT. V was cut by 7 bases and J by 3 bases, with 7 bases left in between. This CDR3 reads CASTRNYEQYF. In nucleotides, the CDR3 is TGTGCCAGCACTAGGAACTACGAGCAGTACTTC.

This chain links TRBV28 with TRBJ1-1; no firm D call. Germline CDR1 and CDR2: MDHEN and SYDVKM. V lost 11 bases, J lost 1 base, and 11 bases lay in between. The CDR3 runs 12 residues. The CDR3 bases are TGTGCCTGTCTAGGTTGGAACACTGAAGCTTTCTTT. Protein product: CACLGWNTEAFF. Full variable domain (outside the CDR3, taken from reference TRBV28 and TRBJ1-1): DVKVTQSSRYLVKRTGEKVFLECVQDMDHENMFWYRQDPGLGLRLIYFSYDVKMKEKGDIPEGYSVSREKKERFSLILESASTNQTSMYLCACLGWNTEAFFGQGTRLTVV.